This TCR beta chain was identified in a study of T cells after yellow fever vaccination. Across the whole study: Low-cell-number fractions were prepared with SMART-Seq v4 Ultra Low Input.

Comment on this clonotype: Its antigen is undetermined.

One entry per CDR3 protein, called by TCRdb with MiXCR from the 5' RACE reads. The repertoire holds about 400,000 distinct CDR3 sequences, with more than 5.5% as singletons. The CDR3 loop spans 16 amino acids. Trimming took 2 bases from V and 10 from J, leaving 25 bases between them. Per the germline V gene, CDR1 is DFQATT and CDR2 is SNEGSKA (reference sequence). Overall study results and limits: Peak timing came faster in the weaker secondary response, day 5 versus 15.

This receptor was identified in a man aged 25-40 years who received the YFV17D yellow fever vaccine. The sample consisted of PBMCs, taken 5 days after the yellow fever booster vaccination. The J gene is TRBJ2-3, the V gene TRBV20-1; tentatively, D is TRBD2 (6 bases). The CDR3 DNA is TGCAGTGCTAGAAGCCTCGGGACTTCTCCAGAAGGTTCGCAGTATTTT. Its protein product is CSARSLGTSPEGSQYF.